One and the same sample provided the 27 T cell receptor beta chains below, sequenced in a study of blood T cell repertoires in COVID-19. This table comes from immunoSEQ multiplex PCR, and its TCRdb copy is limited to in-frame clones, with some not included. Here the sample spans 140,000 or so clones, 75% to 90% being singletons. Sequencing used peripheral blood. These receptors were taken from a woman aged 80 or over with acute or convalescent COVID-19.

This sequence joins TRBV4-2 and TRBJ2-7, with D possibly being TRBD1 (5 bases). Deletions cut 1 base from V and 0 bases from J, with 7 bases between. The CDR3 covers 14 residues. CDR1 is LGHNA and CDR2 is YNFKEQ in the germline V gene. CDR3 coding DNA: TGTGCCAGCAGCCAAGTTGACAGCTCCTACGAGCAGTACTTC. This gives the protein CASSQVDSSYEQYF.

The genes are TRBV18 and TRBJ1-2, with D tentatively TRBD1 (5 bases). The V and J ends lost 3 bases and 0 bases respectively, with 11 bases between them. The CDR3 runs to 15 residues. Germline V gene lookup returns CDR1 KGHSH and CDR2 LQKENI. This CDR3 is CASSPGGGANYGYTF. The CDR3, as DNA: TGTGCCAGCTCACCTGGGGGGGGAGCTAACTATGGCTACACCTTC.

The chain joins TRBV6-1 to TRBJ1-5, with D unresolved. Per the germline V gene, CDR1 is MNHNS and CDR2 is SASEGT. V was cut by 2 bases and J by 0 bases, with 8 bases left in between. The length of the CDR3 is 15 residues. For the CDR3, the DNA is TGTGCCAGCAGTGAAAGACACTTTAGCAATCAGCCCCAGCATTTT. Its translation is CASSERHFSNQPQHF.

J is TRBJ2-5 and V is TRBV2; 9 bases line up with TRBD1. The CDR3 is made up of 15 amino acids. Germline assignment: CDR1 SNHLY and CDR2 FYNNEI. The V segment lost 8 bases and the J segment 1 base; nucleotides outside the gene matches: 8. CDR3 amino acids: CASSDRGTSQETQYF. The CDR3 bases are TGTGCCAGCTCGGACAGGGGAACGTCCCAAGAGACCCAGTACTTC.

The chain carries TRBV6-6 and TRBJ1-2, with 9 bases identical to TRBD1. CDR3 size: 14 residues. The germline V gene encodes CDR1 MNHNY and CDR2 SVGAGI (reference sequence). The J segment lost 5 bases and the V segment lost 6 bases, leaving 7 bases of the junction unmatched. CDR3 DNA sequence: TGTGCCAGCAGGCACGGGACAGGGAGGTATGGCTACACCTTC. Residues: CASRHGTGRYGYTF.

The rearrangement uses TRBV21-1 and TRBJ2-5; TRBD1 was called by the table and not checked on the DNA. TRBV21-1 is labeled a pseudogene. This CDR3 is 14 amino acids long. CDR3 in DNA: TGTGCCAGCACGCGTGAAAGGGGGTCGGAGACCCAGTACTTC. Residues: CASTRERGSETQYF.

The V gene is TRBV2, the J gene TRBJ2-2; 8 bases match TRBD1. CDR3 size: 14 residues. Per the germline V gene, CDR1 is SNHLY and CDR2 is FYNNEI. V lost 5 bases, J lost 4 bases, and 3 bases stayed unmatched. DNA for the CDR3: TGTGCCAGCAGTCCGACAGGGGTCACCGGGGAGCTGTTTTTT. This gives the protein CASSPTGVTGELFF.

CDR3 DNA: TGTGCCAGCAGTGAAGCGCAGAACAGGGGGTACGAGCAGTACTTC. Amino acids: CASSEAQNRGYEQYF. The chain combines TRBV2 with TRBJ2-7, with 8 bases aligning to TRBD1. V trimming: 0 bases; J trimming: 4 bases; junction bases outside the gene matches: 5. CDR1 SNHLY and CDR2 FYNNEI come from the germline V gene. The CDR3 loop spans 15 amino acids.

The rearrangement uses TRBV12-5 and TRBJ1-1; 10 bases are shared with TRBD1. V shed 6 bases, J shed 6 bases, and the junction held 7 bases outside the gene matches. The CDR3 is 14 residues long. Germline values: CDR1 LGHNT, CDR2 FRNRAP. CDR3 DNA sequence: TGTGCTAGTGGCTCCGGGACAGGGGTCCCTGAAGCTTTCTTT. Translation gives CASGSGTGVPEAFF. The whole variable domain, filled in from reference TRBV12-5 and TRBJ1-1, reads DARVTQTPRHKVTEMGQEVTMRCQPILGHNTVFWYRQTMMQGLELLAYFRNRAPLDDSGMPKDRFSAEMPDATLATLKIQPSEPRDSAVYFCASGSGTGVPEAFFGQGTRLTVV.

This clone came up a few times. J is TRBJ2-2 and V is TRBV19; 8 nucleotides line up with TRBD1. Trimming cost V 5 bases and J 8 bases; bases outside gene matches: 10. Germline CDR1 LNHDA, CDR2 SQIVND (reference sequence). The CDR3 contains 15 residues. The DNA for the CDR3 is TGTGCCAGTAGTTTCCGCCGGGACAGGAGTGGGGAGCTGTTTTTT. Residues: CASSFRRDRSGELFF.

This chain joins TRBV5-4 and TRBJ1-2, with 12 bases identical to TRBD1. The germline CDR1 and CDR2 sequences are SGHNT and YYREEE (reference sequence). Trimming took 4 bases from V and 4 from J; bases not matched to a gene: 17. The CDR3 spans 19 residues. The CDR3 loop is CASSPSPGTGGDNSYGYTF. CDR3 DNA: TGTGCCAGCAGCCCGAGCCCCGGGACAGGGGGCGATAATAGCTATGGCTACACCTTC. Full variable domain (outside the CDR3, taken from reference TRBV5-4 and TRBJ1-2): ETGVTQSPTHLIKTRGQQVTLRCSSQSGHNTVSWYQQALGQGPQFIFQYYREEENGRGNFPPRFSGLQFPNYSSELNVNALELDDSALYLCASSPSPGTGGDNSYGYTFGSGTRLTVV.

The V call is TRBV5-5, the J call TRBJ1-1; a possible D gene is TRBD1 (5 bases). The V end lost 0 bases, the J end lost 5 bases, and 11 bases lay between the germline ends. From germline, CDR1 is SGHKS and CDR2 YYEKEE (reference sequence). This CDR3 is 14 amino acids long. The DNA of the CDR3 is TGTGCCAGCAGCTTGGAGGCAGGGTATACTGAAGCTTTCTTT. The encoded protein is CASSLEAGYTEAFF.

The rearrangement joins TRBV6-6 to TRBJ1-1; D possibly corresponds to TRBD1 (6 bases). V gave up 5 bases and J gave up 0 bases, with 13 bases separating them. This CDR3 region has 15 residues. CDR1 is MNHNY, CDR2 SVGAGI, per germline (reference sequence). The CDR3 bases are TGTGCCAGCAGTAATGGCCACAGGGTGAACACTGAAGCTTTCTTT. This gives the protein CASSNGHRVNTEAFF.

CDR3 nucleotides: TGCGCCAGCAGCCGGGCCCCGGGACAGGGGAATATTAATGAAAAACTGTTTTTT. Protein product: CASSRAPGQGNINEKLFF. The V call is TRBV5-1, the J call TRBJ1-4, with 10 bases fitting TRBD1. With V trimmed by 4 bases and J by 4 bases, 13 bases remained unmatched. This CDR3 has 18 residues. Germline V gene data show CDR1 as SGHRS and CDR2 as YFSETQ.

Details on this clone: This same CDR3 is encoded by further DNA sequences in the sample. The rearrangement joins TRBV12-3 or TRBV12-4 to TRBJ1-1; D is ambiguous. Trimming removed 3 bases at V and 6 bases at J, with 8 bases between. This CDR3 comprises 12 residues. CDR3 coding DNA: TGTGCCAGCAGTTTTGCGCAGGCTGAAGCTTTCTTT. Translation gives CASSFAQAEAFF.

The V call is TRBV5-1, the J call TRBJ2-5, with a tentative D call TRBD2 (6 bases). With 2 bases removed from V and 5 bases from J, the gap between germline ends came to 19 bases. From germline, CDR1 is SGHRS and CDR2 YFSETQ. The CDR3 runs to 16 residues. CDR3 coding DNA: TGCGCCAGCAGCTTATCCGGGGGAACCTCCGGGGAGACCCAGTACTTC. Its translation is CASSLSGGTSGETQYF.

This sequence joins TRBV2 and TRBJ2-3, with a weak D call TRBD2 (6 bases). V gave up 2 bases and J gave up 1 base, with 7 bases separating them. Germline CDR1 is SNHLY and CDR2 is FYNNEI. CDR3 length: 14 residues. In DNA, the CDR3 is TGTGCCAGCAGTGAATTAGCGGGCACAGATACGCAGTATTTT. Translation: CASSELAGTDTQYF.

The rearrangement uses TRBV19 and TRBJ2-2; D perhaps matches TRBD1 (6 bases). The CDR3 length is 20 residues. From germline, CDR1 is LNHDA and CDR2 SQIVND (reference sequence). Trimming removed 6 bases at V and 1 base at J, with 27 bases between. CDR3 in amino acids: CASSRTSLGQTTWNTGELFF. The CDR3 bases are TGTGCCAGTAGCCGCACCTCGTTGGGACAAACGACCTGGAACACCGGGGAGCTGTTTTTT. The variable domain in full, completed from reference TRBV19 and TRBJ2-2, reads DGGITQSPKYLFRKEGQNVTLSCEQNLNHDAMYWYRQDPGQGLRLIYYSQIVNDFQKGDIAEGYSVSREKKESFPLTVTSAQKNPTAFYLCASSRTSLGQTTWNTGELFFGEGSRLTVL.

J is TRBJ2-1 and V is TRBV11-2; 14 bases match TRBD2. CDR3 length: 17 residues. V shed 1 base, J shed 7 bases, and the junction held 6 bases outside the gene matches. Germline values: CDR1 SGHAT, CDR2 FQNNGV. For the CDR3, the DNA is TGTGCCAGCAGCTTAGCCCGGACTAGCGGGGGGTGGAATGAGCAGTTCTTC. It translates to CASSLARTSGGWNEQFF.

This clone was recorded once. This sample includes further DNA sequences coding for the same CDR3. V is TRBV28 and J is TRBJ1-2; 7 nucleotides align to TRBD1. The germline gives CDR1 MDHEN, CDR2 SYDVKM. This CDR3 spans 13 amino acids. The trim removed 3 bases at V and 5 bases at J, leaving 3 bases unmatched. As DNA, the CDR3 is TGTGCCAGCAGTTTCGGCAGGGGGTATGGCTACACCTTC. The encoded protein is CASSFGRGYGYTF.

V gene TRBV10-3 combines with J gene TRBJ2-3; 8 bases are a match to TRBD1. V gave up 5 bases and J gave up 3 bases; unmatched junction bases: 7. The CDR3 extends over 15 amino acids. Germline CDR1 ENHRY, CDR2 SYGVKD. The CDR3 sequence: CAISRMTGATDTQYF. CDR3 sequence (DNA): TGTGCCATCAGTAGGATGACAGGGGCAACAGATACGCAGTATTTT.

This chain uses TRBV19 with TRBJ1-1; TRBD1 aligns across 8 bases. J gave up 11 bases and V 5 bases, and 13 bases lay outside the gene matches. From germline, CDR1 is LNHDA and CDR2 SQIVND (reference sequence). CDR3 length: 14 amino acids. The CDR3 region is CASSWDRSEHWAFF. CDR3 nucleotides: TGTGCCAGTAGTTGGGACAGGTCAGAACACTGGGCTTTCTTT.

The chain carries TRBV5-1 and TRBJ2-7; tentative D call: TRBD2 (6 bases). The CDR3 is 15 amino acids. Germline V gives CDR1 SGHRS, CDR2 YFSETQ. V shed 0 bases and J shed 2 bases, with 12 bases lying between them. Written as DNA, the CDR3 is TGCGCCAGCAGCTTGGTGGTGGCGGGAACCTACGAGCAGTACTTC. The encoded protein is CASSLVVAGTYEQYF. Full variable domain (missing parts from reference TRBV5-1 and TRBJ2-7): KAGVTQTPRYLIKTRGQQVTLSCSPISGHRSVSWYQQTPGQGLQFLFEYFSETQRNKGNFPGRFSGRQFSNSRSEMNVSTLELGDSALYLCASSLVVAGTYEQYFGPGTRLTVT.

J is TRBJ2-7 and V is TRBV11-3; 10 nucleotides line up with TRBD2. The CDR3 spans 20 residues. CDR1 is SGHNT and CDR2 is YENEEA in the germline V gene. V gave up 0 bases and J gave up 5 bases; unmatched junction bases: 19. Here the CDR3 reads CASSLDLRWGLALSFHEQYF. CDR3 nucleotides: TGTGCCAGCAGCTTAGATCTAAGGTGGGGACTAGCGTTATCCTTCCACGAGCAGTACTTC.

The V and J genes are TRBV27 and TRBJ1-6; TRBD1 aligns across 7 bases. Germline assignment: CDR1 MNHEY and CDR2 SMNVEV (reference sequence). The CDR3 runs 15 residues. Trimming at V came to 5 bases and at J to 8 bases, leaving 9 bases not matched to a gene. CDR3 in amino acids: CASSPYRTGDSPLHF. The CDR3 DNA reads as TGTGCCAGCAGTCCCTATCGGACAGGAGATTCACCCCTCCACTTT.

A word on this clone: This specimen includes other DNA sequences encoding the same CDR3. V and J are TRBV5-1 and TRBJ1-2; 7 bases agree with TRBD1. Germline lookup yields CDR1 SGHRS and CDR2 YFSETQ. The CDR3 length is 15 residues. With V trimmed by 4 bases and J by 2 bases, 8 bases remained unmatched. CDR3 DNA: TGCGCCAGCAGCCTAGCCACAGGGGTGAACTATGGCTACACCTTC. It encodes CASSLATGVNYGYTF.

The chain links TRBV7-2 to TRBJ2-7; the match to TRBD2 covers 9 bases. Trimming took 3 bases from V and 3 from J; bases not matched to a gene: 6. Germline CDR1 is SGHTA and CDR2 is FQGNSA. CDR3 length: 15 amino acids. The DNA of the CDR3 is TGTGCCAGCAGCTTTGGCGGGGGGGGTCTCTACGAGCAGTACTTC. Amino acids: CASSFGGGGLYEQYF.